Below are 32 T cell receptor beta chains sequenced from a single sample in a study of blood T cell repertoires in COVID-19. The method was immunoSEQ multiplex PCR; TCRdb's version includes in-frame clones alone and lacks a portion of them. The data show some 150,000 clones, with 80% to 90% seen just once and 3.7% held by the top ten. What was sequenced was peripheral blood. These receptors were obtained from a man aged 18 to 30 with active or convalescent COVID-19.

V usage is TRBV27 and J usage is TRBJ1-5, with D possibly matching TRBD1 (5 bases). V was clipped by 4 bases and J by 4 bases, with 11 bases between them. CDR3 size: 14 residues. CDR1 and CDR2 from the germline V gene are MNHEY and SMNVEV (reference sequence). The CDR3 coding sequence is TGTGCCAGCAGTTCCCAGGGCCCTAATCAGCCCCAGCATTTT. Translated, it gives CASSSQGPNQPQHF.

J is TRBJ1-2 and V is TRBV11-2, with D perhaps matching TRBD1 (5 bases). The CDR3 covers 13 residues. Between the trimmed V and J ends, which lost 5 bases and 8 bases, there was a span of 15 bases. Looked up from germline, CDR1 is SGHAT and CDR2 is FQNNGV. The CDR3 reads CASSRIQGSGYTF. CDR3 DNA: TGTGCCAGCAGCCGTATCCAGGGAAGCGGCTACACCTTC.

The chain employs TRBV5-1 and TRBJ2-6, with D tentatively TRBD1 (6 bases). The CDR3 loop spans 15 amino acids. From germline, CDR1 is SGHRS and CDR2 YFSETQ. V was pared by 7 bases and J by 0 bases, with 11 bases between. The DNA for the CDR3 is TGCGCCAGCGTTCAAGGGGGCTCTGGGGCCAACGTCCTGACTTTC. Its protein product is CASVQGGSGANVLTF. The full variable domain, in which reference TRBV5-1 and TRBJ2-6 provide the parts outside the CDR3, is KAGVTQTPRYLIKTRGQQVTLSCSPISGHRSVSWYQQTPGQGLQFLFEYFSETQRNKGNFPGRFSGRQFSNSRSEMNVSTLELGDSALYLCASVQGGSGANVLTFGAGSRLTVL.

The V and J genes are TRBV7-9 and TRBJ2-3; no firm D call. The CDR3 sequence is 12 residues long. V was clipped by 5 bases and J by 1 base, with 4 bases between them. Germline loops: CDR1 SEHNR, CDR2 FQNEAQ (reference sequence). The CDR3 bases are TGTGCCAGCAGCCTACGCACAGATACGCAGTATTTT. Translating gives CASSLRTDTQYF.

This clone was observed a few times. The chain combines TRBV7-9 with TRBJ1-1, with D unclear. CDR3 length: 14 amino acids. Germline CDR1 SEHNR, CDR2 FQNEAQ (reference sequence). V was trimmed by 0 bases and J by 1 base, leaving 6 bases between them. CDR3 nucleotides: TGTGCCAGCAGCTTAGCCCACAGGAACACTGAAGCTTTCTTT. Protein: CASSLAHRNTEAFF. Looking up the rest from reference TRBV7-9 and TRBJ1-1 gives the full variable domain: DTGVSQNPRHKITKRGQNVTFRCDPISEHNRLYWYRQTLGQGPEFLTYFQNEAQLEKSRLLSDRFSAERPKGSFSTLEIQRTEQGDSAMYLCASSLAHRNTEAFFGQGTRLTVV.

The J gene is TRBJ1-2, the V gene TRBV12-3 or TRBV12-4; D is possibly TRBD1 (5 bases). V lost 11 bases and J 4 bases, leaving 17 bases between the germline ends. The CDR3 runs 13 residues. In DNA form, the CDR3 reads TGTGCCGCAGCCTCAGGGCGCGGCTATGGCTACACCTTC. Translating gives CAAASGRGYGYTF.

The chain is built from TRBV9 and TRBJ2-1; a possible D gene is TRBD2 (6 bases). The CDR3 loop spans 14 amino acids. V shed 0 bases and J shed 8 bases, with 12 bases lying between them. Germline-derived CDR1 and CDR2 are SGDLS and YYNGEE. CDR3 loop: CASSVGGVQDEQFF. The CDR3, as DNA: TGTGCCAGCAGCGTAGGGGGGGTGCAGGATGAGCAGTTCTTC.

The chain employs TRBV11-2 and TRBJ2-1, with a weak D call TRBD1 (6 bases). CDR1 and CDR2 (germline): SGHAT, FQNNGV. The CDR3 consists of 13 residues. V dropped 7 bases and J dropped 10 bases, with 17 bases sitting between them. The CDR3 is CASNPGDAREQFF. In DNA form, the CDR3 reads TGTGCCAGCAACCCAGGGGACGCGAGGGAGCAGTTCTTC. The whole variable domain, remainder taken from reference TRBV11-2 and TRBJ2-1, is EAGVAQSPRYKIIEKRQSVAFWCNPISGHATLYWYQQILGQGPKLLIQFQNNGVVDDSQLPKDRFSAERLKGVDSTLKIQPAKLEDSAVYLCASNPGDAREQFFGPGTRLTVL.

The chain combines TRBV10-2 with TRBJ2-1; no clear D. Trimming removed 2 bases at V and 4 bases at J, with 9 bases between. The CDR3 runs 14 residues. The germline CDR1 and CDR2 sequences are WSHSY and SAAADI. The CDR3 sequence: CASSEHYLYNEQFF. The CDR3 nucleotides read TGCGCCAGCAGTGAGCACTACCTATACAATGAGCAGTTCTTC.

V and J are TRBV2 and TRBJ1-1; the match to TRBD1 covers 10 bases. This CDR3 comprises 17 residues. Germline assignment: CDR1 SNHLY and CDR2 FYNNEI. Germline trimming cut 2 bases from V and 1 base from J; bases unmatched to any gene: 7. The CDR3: CASSELTGTGENTEAFF. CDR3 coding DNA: TGTGCCAGCAGTGAACTAACCGGGACAGGGGAGAACACTGAAGCTTTCTTT.

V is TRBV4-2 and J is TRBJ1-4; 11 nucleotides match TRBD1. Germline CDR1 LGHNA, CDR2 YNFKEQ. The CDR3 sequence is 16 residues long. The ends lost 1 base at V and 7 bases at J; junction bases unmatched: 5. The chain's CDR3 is CASSQAIGQGAEKLFF. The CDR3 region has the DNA TGTGCCAGCAGCCAAGCAATAGGACAGGGGGCTGAAAAACTGTTTTTT.

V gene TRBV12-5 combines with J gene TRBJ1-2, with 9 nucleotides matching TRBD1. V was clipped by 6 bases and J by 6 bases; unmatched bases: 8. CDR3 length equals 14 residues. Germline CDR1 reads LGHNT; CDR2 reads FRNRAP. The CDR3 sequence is CASGPGQGVHGYTF. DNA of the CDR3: TGTGCTAGTGGACCGGGACAGGGAGTTCATGGCTACACCTTC.

The CDR3 nucleotides read TGTGCCAGCTCACCACCGGTAGTTCGGAGGGCCTACGAGCAGTACTTC. Residues: CASSPPVVRRAYEQYF. The chain uses TRBV18 and TRBJ2-7; TRBD2 is a possible D gene (6 bases). The CDR3 loop spans 16 amino acids. The germline V gene encodes CDR1 KGHSH and CDR2 LQKENI. V was shortened by 0 bases and J by 2 bases, with 14 bases between the two germline ends.

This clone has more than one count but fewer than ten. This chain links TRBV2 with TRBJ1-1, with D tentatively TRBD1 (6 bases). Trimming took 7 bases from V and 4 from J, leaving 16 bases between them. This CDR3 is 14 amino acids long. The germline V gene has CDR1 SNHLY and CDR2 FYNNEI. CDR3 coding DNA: TGTGCCAGCAATTTCTGGATCAGGGGCACTGAAGCTTTCTTT. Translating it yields CASNFWIRGTEAFF.

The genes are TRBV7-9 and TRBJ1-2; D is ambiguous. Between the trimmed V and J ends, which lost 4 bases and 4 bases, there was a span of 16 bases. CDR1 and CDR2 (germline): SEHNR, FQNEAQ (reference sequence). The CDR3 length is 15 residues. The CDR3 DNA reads TGTGCCAGCAGCTCTTCGCAGGAGGCCATCTATGGCTACACCTTC. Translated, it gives CASSSSQEAIYGYTF.

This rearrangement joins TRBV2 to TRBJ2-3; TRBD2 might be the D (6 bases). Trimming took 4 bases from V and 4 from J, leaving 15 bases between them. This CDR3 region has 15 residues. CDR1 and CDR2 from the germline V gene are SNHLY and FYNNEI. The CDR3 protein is CASSVEAGGSDTQYF. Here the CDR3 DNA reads TGTGCCAGCAGTGTAGAAGCGGGTGGGTCAGATACGCAGTATTTT.

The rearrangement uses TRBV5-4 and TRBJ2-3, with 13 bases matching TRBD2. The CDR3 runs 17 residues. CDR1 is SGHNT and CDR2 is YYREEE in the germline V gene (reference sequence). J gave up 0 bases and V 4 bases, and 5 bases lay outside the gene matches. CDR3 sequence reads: CASSLRLAGGSTDTQYF. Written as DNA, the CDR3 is TGTGCCAGCAGCCTCAGACTAGCGGGGGGAAGCACAGATACGCAGTATTTT.

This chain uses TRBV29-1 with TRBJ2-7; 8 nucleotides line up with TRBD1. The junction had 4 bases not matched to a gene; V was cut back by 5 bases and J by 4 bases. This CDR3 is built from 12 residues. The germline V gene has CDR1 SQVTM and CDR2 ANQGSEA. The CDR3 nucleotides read TGCAGCGTTAGAAGACAGGGGTACGAGCAGTACTTC. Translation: CSVRRQGYEQYF.

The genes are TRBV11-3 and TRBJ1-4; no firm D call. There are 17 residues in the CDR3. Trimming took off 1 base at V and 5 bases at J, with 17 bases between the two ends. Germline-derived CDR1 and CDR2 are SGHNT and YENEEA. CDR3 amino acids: CASSLGDIMTGNEKLFF. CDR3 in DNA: TGTGCCAGCAGCTTAGGGGATATTATGACGGGGAATGAAAAACTGTTTTTT.

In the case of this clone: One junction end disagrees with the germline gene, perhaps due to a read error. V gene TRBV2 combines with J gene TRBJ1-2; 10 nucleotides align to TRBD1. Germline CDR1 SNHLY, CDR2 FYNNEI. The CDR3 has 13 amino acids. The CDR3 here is CASSEDSTGGLPF. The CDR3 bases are TGTGCCAGCAGTGAAGATTCGACAGGGGGCTTACCCTTC. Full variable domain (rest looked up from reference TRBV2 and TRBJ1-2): EPEVTQTPSHQVTQMGQEVILRCVPISNHLYFYWYRQILGQKVEFLVSFYNNEISEKSEIFDDQFSVERPDGSNFTLKIRSTKLEDSAMYFCASSEDSTGGLPFGSGTRLTVV.

The chain's CDR3 is CASSEQGARPNTIYF. The CDR3 region has the DNA TGTGCCAGCAGCGAGCAGGGGGCGCGACCAAACACCATATATTTT. V and J are TRBV9 and TRBJ1-3, with 8 bases lining up with TRBD1. V was clipped by 3 bases and J by 6 bases; unmatched bases: 8. This CDR3 spans 15 amino acids. Germline CDR1 SGDLS, CDR2 YYNGEE.

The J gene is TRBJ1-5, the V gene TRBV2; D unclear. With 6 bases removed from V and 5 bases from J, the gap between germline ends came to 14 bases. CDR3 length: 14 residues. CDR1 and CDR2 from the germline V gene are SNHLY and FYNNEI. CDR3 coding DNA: TGTGCCAGCAGCGACGGGGAGGAGCATCAGCCCCAGCATTTT. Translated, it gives CASSDGEEHQPQHF.

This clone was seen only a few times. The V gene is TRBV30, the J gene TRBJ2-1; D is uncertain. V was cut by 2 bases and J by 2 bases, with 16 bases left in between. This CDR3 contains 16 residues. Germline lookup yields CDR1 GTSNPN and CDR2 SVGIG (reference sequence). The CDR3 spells CAWSRRRGSTYNEQFF. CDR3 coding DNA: TGTGCCTGGAGTCGCCGGAGAGGATCGACCTACAATGAGCAGTTCTTC.

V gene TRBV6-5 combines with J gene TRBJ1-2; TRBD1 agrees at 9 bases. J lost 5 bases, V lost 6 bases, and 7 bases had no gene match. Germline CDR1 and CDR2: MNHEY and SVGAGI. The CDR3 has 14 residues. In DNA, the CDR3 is TGTGCCAGCAGCGGCCGGGACAGGGTTTATGGCTACACCTTC. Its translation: CASSGRDRVYGYTF.

Here the CDR3 DNA reads TGTGCCAGCAGAACCTACAGGGCGAACACCGGGGAGCTGTTTTTT. The encoded protein is CASRTYRANTGELFF. This chain connects TRBV28 to TRBJ2-2, with a tentative D call TRBD1 (6 bases). V was cut by 6 bases and J by 0 bases, with 11 bases left in between. From germline, CDR1 is MDHEN and CDR2 SYDVKM. This CDR3 comprises 15 residues.

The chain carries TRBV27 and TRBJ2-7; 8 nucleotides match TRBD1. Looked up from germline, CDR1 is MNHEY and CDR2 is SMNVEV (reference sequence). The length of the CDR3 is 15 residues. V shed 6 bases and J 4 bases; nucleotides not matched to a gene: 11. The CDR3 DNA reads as TGTGCCAGCAGAACTTCCGGGACAGGAGATTACGAGCAGTACTTC. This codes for CASRTSGTGDYEQYF.

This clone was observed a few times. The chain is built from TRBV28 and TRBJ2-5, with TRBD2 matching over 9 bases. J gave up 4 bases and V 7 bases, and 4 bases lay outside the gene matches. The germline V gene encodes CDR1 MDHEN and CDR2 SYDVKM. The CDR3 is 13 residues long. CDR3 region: CASNLSGGETQYF. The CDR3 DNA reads TGTGCCAGCAATCTTAGCGGGGGAGAGACCCAGTACTTC. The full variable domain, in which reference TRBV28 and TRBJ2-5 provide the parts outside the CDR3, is DVKVTQSSRYLVKRTGEKVFLECVQDMDHENMFWYRQDPGLGLRLIYFSYDVKMKEKGDIPEGYSVSREKKERFSLILESASTNQTSMYLCASNLSGGETQYFGPGTRLLVL.

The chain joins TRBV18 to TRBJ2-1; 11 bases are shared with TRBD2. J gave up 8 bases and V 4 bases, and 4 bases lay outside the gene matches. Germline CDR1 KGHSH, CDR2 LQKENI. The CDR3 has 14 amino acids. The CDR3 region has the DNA TGTGCCAGCTCACGGCTAGCGGGGGGTGATGAGCAGTTCTTC. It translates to CASSRLAGGDEQFF.

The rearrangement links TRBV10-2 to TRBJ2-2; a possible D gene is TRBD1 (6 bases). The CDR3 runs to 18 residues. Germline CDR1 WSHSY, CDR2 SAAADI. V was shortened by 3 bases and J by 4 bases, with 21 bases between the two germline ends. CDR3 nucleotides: TGCGCCAGCAGTGACGACACGCTATCATACAGGGCCACCGGGGAGCTGTTTTTT. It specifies CASSDDTLSYRATGELFF.

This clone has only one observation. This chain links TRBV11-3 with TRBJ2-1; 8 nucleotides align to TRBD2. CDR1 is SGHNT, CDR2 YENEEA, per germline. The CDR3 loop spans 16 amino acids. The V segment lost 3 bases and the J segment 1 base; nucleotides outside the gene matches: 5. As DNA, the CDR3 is TGTGCCAGCAGCTTCTCGGGAGGGGTATCCTACAATGAGCAGTTCTTC. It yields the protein CASSFSGGVSYNEQFF.

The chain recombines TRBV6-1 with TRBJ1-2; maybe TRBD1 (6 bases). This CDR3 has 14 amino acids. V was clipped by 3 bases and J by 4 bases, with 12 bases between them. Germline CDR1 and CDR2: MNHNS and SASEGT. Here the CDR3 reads CASSDVDSSYGYTF. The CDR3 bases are TGTGCCAGCAGTGACGTGGACAGTTCCTATGGCTACACCTTC.

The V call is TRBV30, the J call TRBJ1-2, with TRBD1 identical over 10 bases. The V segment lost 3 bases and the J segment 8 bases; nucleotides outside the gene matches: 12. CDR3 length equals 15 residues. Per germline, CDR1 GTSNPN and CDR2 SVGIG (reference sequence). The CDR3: CAWREPGQGIWGYTF. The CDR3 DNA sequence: TGTGCCTGGAGAGAGCCGGGACAGGGGATTTGGGGCTACACCTTC.